This T cell receptor (beta chain) was recorded in a study of T cell repertoires in cytomegalovirus infection. Using its own MiXCR run on the reads, TCRdb lists one record per CDR3 protein. The data hold 170,000 or so distinct CDR3 sequences, with 13% to 15% observed a single time. The CDR3 extends over 19 amino acids. Trimming cost V 1 base and J 0 bases; bases outside gene matches: 7. Germline V gene data show CDR1 as SGHVS and CDR2 as FNYEAQ. This clonotype was counted a few times. The sequencing sample was made of PBMCs. The receptor's source is a human donor in good health (CMV status not recorded). Some clones in this sample may be carry-over from other donors' samples. The V call is TRBV7-6, the J call TRBJ2-4; 12 bases line up with TRBD2. CDR3 nucleotide sequence: TGTGCCAGCAGCTTAGAACTAGCGGGAGGCCAAATAGCCAAAAACATTCAGTACTTC. Protein product: CASSLELAGGQIAKNIQYF.